This T cell receptor beta chain was observed in a study of Ad26.COV2.S vaccination and SARS-CoV-2 variants. Study-wide context: The vaccine Ad26.COV2.S was put into the muscle once, or twice with 56 days between. Study-wide findings and caveats: After vaccination, reports described spike-specific CD8+ and CD4+ T cell responses as showing substantial breadth.

As regards this clone: Its antigen is not known.

Germline CDR1 is MDHEN and CDR2 is SYDVKM. CDR3 length: 14 residues. Trimming left V 4 bases short and J 4 bases short, with 11 bases between. As to treatment: around 19 received Ad26.COV2.S at low or high dose, single or two shots; roughly five received placebo; per-sample allocation not given. The study sampled participants on day 63 after the first vaccine or placebo injection. Vaccination employed an Ad26 vector expressing the Wuhan-strain SARS-CoV-2 spike. Sequenced by immunoSEQ multiplex PCR; TCRdb stores in-frame clones only, minus some. The data contain some 300,000 clones, 85% of them singletons.

The chain recombines TRBV28 with TRBJ1-3; D call uncertain. Source: peripheral blood, taken in a trial of Ad26.COV2.S vaccine versus placebo. The TCR sequence derives from a person aged 18 to 59 who received the Ad26.COV2.S COVID-19 vaccine or a placebo. Written as DNA, the CDR3 is TGTGCCAGCAGTTCTCTGATCCTCGGAAACACCATATATTTT. As protein: CASSSLILGNTIYF.